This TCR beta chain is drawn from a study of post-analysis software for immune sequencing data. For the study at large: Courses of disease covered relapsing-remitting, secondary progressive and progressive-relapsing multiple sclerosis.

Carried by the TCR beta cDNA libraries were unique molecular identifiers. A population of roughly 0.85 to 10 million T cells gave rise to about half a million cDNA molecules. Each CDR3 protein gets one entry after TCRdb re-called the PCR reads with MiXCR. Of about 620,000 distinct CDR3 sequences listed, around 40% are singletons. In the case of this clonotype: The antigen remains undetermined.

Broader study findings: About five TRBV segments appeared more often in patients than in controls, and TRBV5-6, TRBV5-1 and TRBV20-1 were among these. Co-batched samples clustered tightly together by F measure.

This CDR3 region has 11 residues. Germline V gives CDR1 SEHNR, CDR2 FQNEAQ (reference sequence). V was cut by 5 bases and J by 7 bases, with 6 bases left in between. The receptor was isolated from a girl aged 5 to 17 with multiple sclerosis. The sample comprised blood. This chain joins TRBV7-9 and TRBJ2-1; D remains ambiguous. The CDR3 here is CASSGENEQFF. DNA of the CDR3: TGTGCCAGCAGCGGAGAAAATGAGCAGTTCTTC. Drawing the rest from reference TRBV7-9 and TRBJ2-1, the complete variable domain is DTGVSQNPRHKITKRGQNVTFRCDPISEHNRLYWYRQTLGQGPEFLTYFQNEAQLEKSRLLSDRFSAERPKGSFSTLEIQRTEQGDSAMYLCASSGENEQFFGPGTRLTVL.